This TCR beta chain was documented in a study of cytomegalovirus exposure and HLA in healthy donors. V gave up 3 bases and J gave up 6 bases; unmatched junction bases: 5. Germline V gene sequence: CDR1 LNHDA, CDR2 SQIVND (reference sequence). This CDR3 contains 14 residues. Concerning this clone itself: Its target is not known.

Amplification used 60 Vbeta primers and 13 Jbeta primers. Profiled with immunoSEQ multiplex PCR; TCRdb holds only in-frame clones, not every one. The sample lists under 150,000 clones; approximately 81% were seen once. Whole-study results and caveats: The study designated 160 or so TCR beta chains cytomegalovirus-associated.

The clonotype originates from a man younger than 30 in good health and CMV-seronegative. The material sequenced was PBMCs. The V gene is TRBV19, the J gene TRBJ1-1, with 9 bases identical to TRBD1. The CDR3 bases are TGTGCCAGTAGTATGGGGGGACAGGGCTCTGAAGCTTTCTTT. It yields the protein CASSMGGQGSEAFF.